The 13 T cell receptor beta chains given below trace back to one sample, sequenced in a study of shared clonotypes between healthy human individuals. Sequencing was performed with immunoSEQ multiplex PCR; in TCRdb, only in-frame clones are kept and a portion is missing. Altogether 600,000 to 750,000 clones are present, less than 95% being singletons, with the ten largest covering approximately 35%. Sequenced: memory CD8+ T cells from PBMCs. Documented subset: CD45RO+ cells pooled with CCR7-negative TemRA cells. The receptors come from a man aged 18 to 29 in good health. Some clones in this sample may be carry-over from other donors' samples.

This chain uses TRBV9 with TRBJ2-2; TRBD1 matches 8 bases. The junction had 1 base not matched to a gene; V was cut back by 0 bases and J by 0 bases. The germline V gene has CDR1 SGDLS and CDR2 YYNGEE. The CDR3 is 16 amino acids. CDR3 sequence: CASSVEGQANTGELFF. The CDR3 DNA is TGTGCCAGCAGCGTAGAGGGACAGGCGAACACCGGGGAGCTGTTTTTT.

The chain links TRBV7-8 to TRBJ2-7; perhaps TRBD2 as D (6 bases). Trimming pared 5 bases from V and 4 bases from J, leaving 21 bases between. The germline V gene has CDR1 SGHVS and CDR2 FQNEAQ. This CDR3 has 16 residues. The CDR3, as DNA: TGTGCCAGCAGCCAACGTTCGGCTAGCGAGGGATACGAGCAGTACTTC. Protein product: CASSQRSASEGYEQYF.

The V and J genes are TRBV9 and TRBJ2-7, with D perhaps matching TRBD1 or TRBD2 (5 bases each). In germline, CDR1 is SGDLS, CDR2 YYNGEE. The CDR3 length is 14 residues. V was trimmed by 0 bases and J by 6 bases, leaving 13 bases between them. This CDR3 reads CASSVGDRRSEQYF. The CDR3 DNA reads as TGTGCCAGCAGCGTAGGGGACCGTCGGTCCGAGCAGTACTTC.

J is TRBJ2-1 and V is TRBV27, with a tentative D call TRBD2 (5 bases). The CDR3 extends over 14 amino acids. V was shortened by 10 bases and J by 9 bases, with 22 bases between the two germline ends. Germline V gene sequence: CDR1 MNHEY, CDR2 SMNVEV (reference sequence). The DNA for the CDR3 is TGTGCCACCGGACGGAGGTTTAAGCCTAGTGAGCAGTTCTTC. Translated: CATGRRFKPSEQFF.

The chain employs TRBV6-5 and TRBJ1-1; D remains ambiguous. Trimming took off 0 bases at V and 6 bases at J, with 8 bases between the two ends. CDR3 length: 13 amino acids. Germline V gene data show CDR1 as MNHEY and CDR2 as SVGAGI. The CDR3: CASSYSNRAEAFF. DNA of the CDR3: TGTGCCAGCAGTTACTCGAACCGGGCTGAAGCTTTCTTT.

CDR3 region: CASSPRTGWDEKLFF. The CDR3 nucleotides are TGTGCCAGCAGTCCCCGGACAGGGTGGGACGAAAAACTGTTTTTT. This sequence joins TRBV28 and TRBJ1-4, with TRBD1 identical over 8 bases. Losses at the gene ends were 5 bases for V and 8 bases for J; bases not matched to a gene: 10. Germline loops: CDR1 MDHEN, CDR2 SYDVKM. This CDR3 has 15 amino acids. Filled out from reference TRBV28 and TRBJ1-4, the complete variable domain reads DVKVTQSSRYLVKRTGEKVFLECVQDMDHENMFWYRQDPGLGLRLIYFSYDVKMKEKGDIPEGYSVSREKKERFSLILESASTNQTSMYLCASSPRTGWDEKLFFGSGTQLSVL.

V is TRBV9 and J is TRBJ1-1; D is uncertain. V was shortened by 3 bases and J by 1 base, with 10 bases between the two germline ends. Germline CDR1 and CDR2: SGDLS and YYNGEE. The length of the CDR3 is 14 residues. The chain's CDR3 is CASSERQQNTEAFF. The CDR3 region has the DNA TGTGCCAGCAGCGAGAGGCAGCAGAACACTGAAGCTTTCTTT. The entire variable domain, with the rest obtained from reference TRBV9 and TRBJ1-1, is as follows: DSGVTQTPKHLITATGQRVTLRCSPRSGDLSVYWYQQSLDQGLQFLIQYYNGEERAKGNILERFSAQQFPDLHSELNLSSLELGDSALYFCASSERQQNTEAFFGQGTRLTVV.

J is TRBJ2-5 and V is TRBV5-6; TRBD1 agrees at 7 bases. The CDR3 length is 14 residues. Germline CDR1 and CDR2: SGHDT and YYEEEE. V was clipped by 2 bases and J by 3 bases; unmatched bases: 4. DNA of the CDR3: TGTGCCAGCAGCTTAGACAGGGTAGAAGAGACCCAGTACTTC. It specifies CASSLDRVEETQYF.

The sample holds a few counts of this clone. This sequence joins TRBV7-9 and TRBJ1-1; TRBD1 matches 7 bases. The CDR3 totals 15 residues. Unmatched junction bases numbered 6, after V lost 5 bases and J lost 0 bases. Germline assignment: CDR1 SEHNR and CDR2 FQNEAQ (reference sequence). The CDR3 DNA is TGTGCCAGCAGCCGAAGGGACAGATTGAACACTGAAGCTTTCTTT. Encoded protein: CASSRRDRLNTEAFF.

This rearrangement joins TRBV5-5 to TRBJ2-1; 8 nucleotides align to TRBD2. The CDR3 is 14 amino acids. Germline-derived CDR1 and CDR2 are SGHKS and YYEKEE (reference sequence). J was trimmed by 7 bases and V by 3 bases; bases with no gene match: 6. The CDR3 DNA reads TGTGCCAGCAGCTCCGGGGTAGCGGGAAATGAGCAGTTCTTC. It is translated as CASSSGVAGNEQFF.

The gene calls are TRBV7-8 and TRBJ2-1; no reliable D call. The CDR3 has 15 residues. V was shortened by 1 base and J by 9 bases, with 16 bases between the two germline ends. Germline V gives CDR1 SGHVS, CDR2 FQNEAQ. CDR3 residues: CASSLDVSALGEQFF. The CDR3 region has the DNA TGTGCCAGCAGCTTAGATGTGAGTGCCTTAGGTGAGCAGTTCTTC.

This chain joins TRBV4-3 and TRBJ2-7, with a tentative D call TRBD1 (7 bases). The germline V gene has CDR1 LGHNA and CDR2 YSLEER. V was shortened by 4 bases and J by 2 bases, with 15 bases between the two germline ends. CDR3 length: 15 residues. The CDR3 protein is CASSPTQGGPYEQYF. For the CDR3, the DNA is TGCGCCAGCAGCCCGACGCAGGGGGGCCCCTACGAGCAGTACTTC.

A single count supports this clone. V and J are TRBV7-9 and TRBJ2-5; 11 bases line up with TRBD2. The J call may be faulty, since TRBJ2-7 better matches the DNA end. The germline CDR1 and CDR2 sequences are SEHNR and FQNEAQ (reference sequence). CDR3 size: 16 residues. CDR3 coding DNA: TGTGCCAGCAGCAAACCCGGGACTAGCGGTCTCTACGAGCAGTACTTC. Its protein product is CASSKPGTSGLYEQYF.